These 11 T cell receptor beta chains share one sample of origin, sequenced in a study of blood T cell repertoires in COVID-19. Only in-frame clones appear in the TCRdb table, and some are missing; sequencing was by immunoSEQ multiplex PCR. The table includes hundreds of thousands of clones, approximately 88% detected once. Material for sequencing was PBMCs or T cells enriched from blood (not recorded which). The receptors here all came from a woman aged 25 to 45 who had recovered from COVID-19.

This sequence joins TRBV30 and TRBJ1-3; a weak D match, TRBD1 (5 bases). Trimming took 0 bases from V and 4 from J, leaving 13 bases between them. CDR1 and CDR2 from the germline V gene are GTSNPN and SVGIG (reference sequence). CDR3 length: 15 residues. The CDR3 spells CAWSVFQGLGNTIYF. Here the CDR3 DNA reads TGTGCCTGGAGTGTATTTCAGGGACTAGGAAACACCATATATTTT. Full variable domain (missing parts from reference TRBV30 and TRBJ1-3): SQTIHQWPATLVQPVGSPLSLECTVEGTSNPNLYWYRQAAGRGLQLLFYSVGIGQISSEVPQNLSASRPQDRQFILSSKKLLLSDSGFYLCAWSVFQGLGNTIYFGEGSWLTVV.

This chain connects TRBV27 to TRBJ1-5, with D perhaps TRBD1 (5 bases). The germline CDR1 and CDR2 sequences are MNHEY and SMNVEV (reference sequence). V lost 0 bases to trimming and J lost 4 bases, with 7 bases between them. This CDR3 has 14 amino acids. The CDR3 DNA reads as TGTGCCAGCAGTTTATCGTACAGGAATCAGCCCCAGCATTTT. Translation: CASSLSYRNQPQHF.

The genes are TRBV19 and TRBJ2-7, with TRBD1 identical over 7 bases. With V trimmed by 0 bases and J by 1 base, 12 bases remained unmatched. This CDR3 is built from 18 residues. The germline V gene encodes CDR1 LNHDA and CDR2 SQIVND (reference sequence). The CDR3: CASSIERFYRGSSYEQYF. The CDR3 DNA reads as TGTGCCAGTAGTATAGAACGGTTTTACAGGGGTAGTTCCTACGAGCAGTACTTC.

The chain has TRBV10-3 and TRBJ2-7; possible D gene TRBD1, 6 bases. The V gene lost 3 bases and the J gene lost 2 bases, with 14 bases spanning the gap. This CDR3 has 15 amino acids. Germline values: CDR1 ENHRY, CDR2 SYGVKD. CDR3 region: CAISDSGQQAYEQYF. The CDR3, as DNA: TGTGCCATCAGTGACTCTGGACAGCAAGCCTACGAGCAGTACTTC.

V usage is TRBV5-8 and J usage is TRBJ1-2; tentatively, D is TRBD1 (5 bases). Germline assignment: CDR1 SGHTS and CDR2 YDEGEE. Deletions cut 3 bases from V and 3 bases from J, with 15 bases between. The CDR3 totals 15 residues. As DNA, the CDR3 is TGTGCCAGCAGCTCACAGGCTGAGTTTCACTATGGCTACACCTTC. Its protein product is CASSSQAEFHYGYTF.

The chain uses TRBV28 and TRBJ1-5, with D unresolved. Germline V lookup: CDR1 MDHEN, CDR2 SYDVKM. This CDR3 is 14 amino acids long. V dropped 3 bases and J dropped 4 bases, with 10 bases sitting between them. As DNA, the CDR3 is TGTGCCAGCAGTTTTCTCTCGGGGAATCAGCCCCAGCATTTT. Protein: CASSFLSGNQPQHF.

The chain couples TRBV7-3 to TRBJ1-2, with 8 bases matching TRBD1. The length of the CDR3 is 15 residues. Germline V CDR1 and CDR2: SGHTA, FQGTGA. V dropped 5 bases and J dropped 2; count of bases not matched to a gene: 7. The CDR3 here is CASSPGAGGNYGYTF. CDR3 nucleotide sequence: TGTGCCAGCAGCCCCGGTGCAGGGGGCAACTATGGCTACACCTTC.

The chain has TRBV5-4 and TRBJ2-2, with D possibly matching TRBD2 (6 bases). V was clipped by 3 bases and J by 5 bases, with 17 bases between them. The CDR3 sequence is 16 residues long. Per germline, CDR1 SGHNT and CDR2 YYREEE (reference sequence). CDR3 DNA sequence: TGTGCCAGCAGCTCGACCGTCGGGGGAAGGACCGGGGAGCTGTTTTTT. Its protein product is CASSSTVGGRTGELFF.

The chain couples TRBV7-8 to TRBJ2-3, with 9 bases matching TRBD2. The CDR3 runs 16 residues. Germline V CDR1 and CDR2: SGHVS, FQNEAQ. The V segment lost 5 bases and the J segment 4 bases; nucleotides outside the gene matches: 10. CDR3 region: CASSLRWGGGADTQYF. The CDR3 DNA reads TGTGCCAGCAGCCTCCGCTGGGGCGGGGGGGCAGATACGCAGTATTTT.

V gene TRBV27 combines with J gene TRBJ2-1; 7 positions agree with TRBD2. Trimming at V came to 6 bases and at J to 4 bases, leaving 12 bases not matched to a gene. There are 16 residues in the CDR3. CDR1 is MNHEY and CDR2 is SMNVEV in the germline V gene (reference sequence). For the CDR3, the DNA is TGTGCCAGCAGCCCTGGGAGGGTCCCAAGTTACAATGAGCAGTTCTTC. Translating gives CASSPGRVPSYNEQFF.

The V call is TRBV9, the J call TRBJ1-1, with 9 bases identical to TRBD1. The CDR3 consists of 16 residues. Losses at the gene ends were 7 bases for V and 4 bases for J; bases not matched to a gene: 14. The germline V gene has CDR1 SGDLS and CDR2 YYNGEE. The CDR3 DNA sequence: TGTGCCAGCGGACAAGCCGTAGGACAGGGGAGCACTGAAGCTTTCTTT. Amino acid sequence: CASGQAVGQGSTEAFF.